Below are 22 T cell receptor beta chains sequenced from a single sample in a study of cytotoxic CD8 clonotypes in ibrutinib-treated CLL. The method was immunoSEQ multiplex PCR; TCRdb's version includes in-frame clones alone and lacks a portion of them. Of around 310,000 clones listed, almost 80% are singletons. Sample: PBMCs, taken before ibrutinib treatment. These receptors originate from a human donor with chronic lymphocytic leukemia.

This clone was detected only a few times. This sequence joins TRBV7-9 and TRBJ2-7, with a weak D call TRBD2 (6 bases). Germline V gene lookup returns CDR1 SEHNR and CDR2 FQNEAQ (reference sequence). V was cut by 1 base and J by 7 bases, with 8 bases left in between. The CDR3 has 12 amino acids. CDR3 sequence reads: CASSLELAEQYF. CDR3 bases: TGTGCCAGCAGCTTAGAGCTAGCGGAGCAGTACTTC.

This rearrangement joins TRBV9 to TRBJ2-1, with D unresolved. Trimming took 0 bases from V and 5 from J, leaving 9 bases between them. CDR1 is SGDLS and CDR2 is YYNGEE in the germline V gene. The length of the CDR3 is 14 residues. The chain's CDR3 is CASSVGVWDNEQFF. The DNA for the CDR3 is TGTGCCAGCAGCGTAGGAGTATGGGACAATGAGCAGTTCTTC.

V usage is TRBV6-1 and J usage is TRBJ2-7; D call uncertain. In germline, CDR1 is MNHNS, CDR2 SASEGT. V was clipped by 7 bases and J by 2 bases, with 6 bases between them. The CDR3 totals 11 residues. CDR3 region: CASMETYEQYF. CDR3 sequence (DNA): TGTGCCAGCATGGAAACCTACGAGCAGTACTTC.

This clone occurred once. The J gene is TRBJ2-7, the V gene TRBV27, with 7 bases fitting TRBD1. The junction had 7 bases not matched to a gene; V was cut back by 6 bases and J by 2 bases. The germline V gene encodes CDR1 MNHEY and CDR2 SMNVEV (reference sequence). The CDR3 loop spans 14 amino acids. CDR3 region: CASRNRDRPYEQYF. The CDR3, as DNA: TGTGCCAGCAGAAACCGGGACAGACCCTACGAGCAGTACTTC.

The chain combines TRBV29-1 with TRBJ2-5; perhaps TRBD1 as D (6 bases). This CDR3 contains 15 residues. Looked up from germline, CDR1 is SQVTM and CDR2 is ANQGSEA. With 6 bases removed from V and 4 bases from J, the gap between germline ends came to 21 bases. The CDR3 DNA reads TGCAGCGTGGTTGAGGAACAGGGCATGGGAGAGACCCAGTACTTC. Translated, it gives CSVVEEQGMGETQYF.

The V gene is TRBV5-6, the J gene TRBJ1-3, with a tentative D call TRBD1 (5 bases). This CDR3 is 14 amino acids long. Germline values: CDR1 SGHDT, CDR2 YYEEEE. V was pared by 2 bases and J by 3 bases, with 9 bases between. CDR3 region: CASSFRVGGNTIYF. CDR3 in DNA: TGTGCCAGCAGCTTCAGGGTGGGTGGAAACACCATATATTTT. The full variable domain, its missing parts supplied by reference TRBV5-6 and TRBJ1-3, is DAGVTQSPTHLIKTRGQQVTLRCSPKSGHDTVSWYQQALGQGPQFIFQYYEEEERQRGNFPDRFSGHQFPNYSSELNVNALLLGDSALYLCASSFRVGGNTIYFGEGSWLTVV.

This sequence joins TRBV30 and TRBJ2-1; no clear D. V lost 2 bases to trimming and J lost 0 bases, with 11 bases between them. The CDR3 has 15 residues. Germline loops: CDR1 GTSNPN, CDR2 SVGIG (reference sequence). The CDR3 reads CAWSSVRYSYNEQFF. DNA of the CDR3: TGTGCCTGGAGTTCCGTCCGTTACTCCTACAATGAGCAGTTCTTC.

The rearrangement links TRBV7-2 to TRBJ2-3, with D perhaps TRBD1 (6 bases). Deletions cut 2 bases from V and 2 bases from J, with 17 bases between. Germline CDR1 SGHTA, CDR2 FQGNSA. This CDR3 comprises 17 residues. Written as DNA, the CDR3 is TGTGCCAGCAGCTTACCTACAACAGGGACCTACACAGATACGCAGTATTTT. It specifies CASSLPTTGTYTDTQYF.

The V call is TRBV20-1, the J call TRBJ2-7, with a possible D match to TRBD2 (5 bases). The V and J ends lost 5 bases and 3 bases respectively, with 8 bases between them. This CDR3 contains 11 residues. In germline, CDR1 is DFQATT, CDR2 SNEGSKA (reference sequence). CDR3: CSAGRDYEQYF. CDR3 DNA: TGCAGTGCTGGCCGGGACTACGAGCAGTACTTC.

The gene calls are TRBV5-1 and TRBJ2-2, with D perhaps TRBD2 (5 bases). CDR1 is SGHRS and CDR2 is YFSETQ in the germline V gene. The CDR3 extends over 15 amino acids. V was shortened by 2 bases and J by 4 bases, with 12 bases between the two germline ends. CDR3 DNA: TGCGCCAGCAGCTTTATTCCGAGCGGCACCGGGGAGCTGTTTTTT. It specifies CASSFIPSGTGELFF.

The V gene is TRBV9, the J gene TRBJ2-1; D unclear. Trimming left V 0 bases short and J 6 bases short, with 7 bases between. CDR3 length equals 13 residues. Germline-derived CDR1 and CDR2 are SGDLS and YYNGEE. CDR3 bases: TGTGCCAGCAGCGTAGATAGAGTCAATGAGCAGTTCTTC. Amino acid sequence: CASSVDRVNEQFF.

The rearrangement joins TRBV7-8 to TRBJ2-3; possibly TRBD2 for D (6 bases). This CDR3 contains 9 residues. V was clipped by 9 bases and J by 12 bases, with 10 bases between them. Per germline, CDR1 SGHVS and CDR2 FQNEAQ. In nucleotides, the CDR3 is TGTGCCAGTGGAGGGCCCCAGTATTTT. Translated, it gives CASGGPQYF. Full variable domain (outside the CDR3, taken from reference TRBV7-8 and TRBJ2-3): GAGVSQSPRYKVAKRGQDVALRCDPISGHVSLFWYQQALGQGPEFLTYFQNEAQLDKSGLPSDRFFAERPEGSVSTLKIQRTQQEDSAVYLCASGGPQYFGPGTRLTVL.

Regarding this clone: This sample includes further DNA sequences coding for the same CDR3. The chain carries TRBV5-1 and TRBJ2-5; 7 bases are a match to TRBD2. From germline, CDR1 is SGHRS and CDR2 YFSETQ. V was clipped by 0 bases and J by 5 bases; unmatched bases: 1. The CDR3 contains 13 residues. The CDR3 region is CASSLAGGETQYF. CDR3 in DNA: TGCGCCAGCAGCTTGGCCGGGGGGGAGACCCAGTACTTC.

V is TRBV6-6 and J is TRBJ1-1; D unclear. CDR3 length: 14 amino acids. V was trimmed by 2 bases and J by 3 bases, leaving 10 bases between them. Germline values: CDR1 MNHNY, CDR2 SVGAGI (reference sequence). The CDR3 here is CASSYTSRDTEAFF. Here the CDR3 DNA reads TGTGCCAGCAGTTACACGTCGCGGGACACTGAAGCTTTCTTT.

The chain is built from TRBV4-3 and TRBJ2-1; a possible D gene is TRBD2 (5 bases). Germline V gene data show CDR1 as LGHNA and CDR2 as YSLEER. V was clipped by 3 bases and J by 6 bases, with 18 bases between them. The CDR3 has 16 amino acids. CDR3 nucleotide sequence: TGCGCCAGCAGCCAGATGTCGGGGATCGCGGGCAATGAGCAGTTCTTC. This sequence encodes CASSQMSGIAGNEQFF.

This clone was recorded once. The V and J genes are TRBV19 and TRBJ2-7; 8 bases are shared with TRBD1. This CDR3 is 18 amino acids long. The V segment lost 2 bases and the J segment 2 bases; nucleotides outside the gene matches: 14. Germline assignment: CDR1 LNHDA and CDR2 SQIVND (reference sequence). The CDR3 DNA is TGTGCCAGTAGTATAACCCTTGCAGGGACAGGCAACACCTACGAGCAGTACTTC. Its protein product is CASSITLAGTGNTYEQYF. The whole variable domain, remainder taken from reference TRBV19 and TRBJ2-7, is DGGITQSPKYLFRKEGQNVTLSCEQNLNHDAMYWYRQDPGQGLRLIYYSQIVNDFQKGDIAEGYSVSREKKESFPLTVTSAQKNPTAFYLCASSITLAGTGNTYEQYFGPGTRLTVT.

The J gene is TRBJ1-5, the V gene TRBV19; D is perhaps TRBD1 (5 bases). The CDR3 runs 16 residues. The ends were cut back, 5 bases at V and 6 bases at J, with 20 bases in the middle. Per germline, CDR1 LNHDA and CDR2 SQIVND (reference sequence). The CDR3 DNA follows: TGTGCCAGTAGTCACGCAGAGGGACGCCTCGGTCAGCCCCAGCATTTT. Its translation: CASSHAEGRLGQPQHF.

The V and J genes are TRBV19 and TRBJ2-7, with 9 bases lining up with TRBD2. CDR1 and CDR2 from the germline V gene are LNHDA and SQIVND (reference sequence). J gave up 2 bases and V 1 base, and 12 bases lay outside the gene matches. CDR3 length: 18 residues. The CDR3 region is CASSIGVGSGSRTYEQYF. The CDR3 region has the DNA TGTGCCAGTAGTATAGGGGTCGGTAGCGGGAGTCGAACCTACGAGCAGTACTTC.

The genes are TRBV6-5 and TRBJ2-7, with 7 bases lining up with TRBD1. J lost 6 bases, V lost 6 bases, and 8 bases had no gene match. Germline V gene sequence: CDR1 MNHEY, CDR2 SVGAGI. There are 13 residues in the CDR3. This chain's CDR3 is CASSNNRGLEQYF. The CDR3, as DNA: TGTGCCAGCAGCAACAACAGGGGTCTCGAGCAGTACTTC.

The rearrangement uses TRBV7-9 and TRBJ2-1; the match to TRBD2 covers 7 bases. V shed 1 base, J shed 6 bases, and the junction held 15 bases outside the gene matches. From germline, CDR1 is SEHNR and CDR2 FQNEAQ (reference sequence). This CDR3 has 18 amino acids. This CDR3 is CASSLVAGPPRWLNEQFF. For the CDR3, the DNA is TGTGCCAGCAGCTTAGTAGCGGGCCCGCCCAGATGGCTCAATGAGCAGTTCTTC. Supplemented by reference TRBV7-9 and TRBJ2-1, the full variable domain reads DTGVSQNPRHKITKRGQNVTFRCDPISEHNRLYWYRQTLGQGPEFLTYFQNEAQLEKSRLLSDRFSAERPKGSFSTLEIQRTEQGDSAMYLCASSLVAGPPRWLNEQFFGPGTRLTVL.

V and J are TRBV27 and TRBJ1-1; D might be TRBD1 (5 bases). From germline, CDR1 is MNHEY and CDR2 SMNVEV (reference sequence). Trimming shortened V by 6 bases and J by 1 base, and 18 bases separated the two germline ends. This CDR3 has 16 residues. This chain's CDR3 is CASRNFLVGTNTEAFF. CDR3 in DNA: TGTGCCAGCAGAAACTTTTTGGTGGGGACGAACACTGAAGCTTTCTTT.

The chain combines TRBV13 with TRBJ2-3, with TRBD2 identical over 8 bases. The CDR3 has 18 amino acids. Germline-derived CDR1 and CDR2 are PRHDT and FYEKMQ (reference sequence). The V and J ends lost 5 bases and 2 bases, in that order; junction bases with no gene match: 15. CDR3 region: CASSMFLAGGSFTDTQYF. Written as DNA, the CDR3 is TGTGCCAGCAGCATGTTTTTGGCGGGAGGCTCCTTCACAGATACGCAGTATTTT.